The table lists the clone carrying this TCR beta chain with a few counts. The entry originates in a study of blood T cells in healthy people across ages. A second PCR, run for roughly 7 to 12 cycles, used a sample-barcoded 5' primer plus a J-beta primer mix. TCRdb passed the 5' RACE reads through MiXCR, listing each CDR3 protein once. The sample includes about 750,000 distinct CDR3 sequences, about 55% of them seen just once. The CDR3 is 15 amino acids. The germline V gene encodes CDR1 SGHRS and CDR2 YFSETQ. V dropped 4 bases and J dropped 1; count of bases not matched to a gene: 8. V gene TRBV5-1 combines with J gene TRBJ2-7; TRBD1 matches at 7 bases. The TCR comes from a man older than 75 in good health. The sequenced material came from blood. This chain's CDR3 is CASSPADRSSYEQYF. The CDR3, as DNA: TGCGCCAGCAGCCCCGCGGACAGGTCGTCCTACGAGCAGTACTTC.